A selection of T cell receptor beta chains follows, all from one sample in a study of blood T cells in healthy people across ages. TCRdb ran MiXCR on the 5' RACE reads and lists one entry per CDR3 protein. This repertoire shows approximately 900,000 distinct CDR3 sequences, just under 30% found once; its top ten account for roughly 10%. Separately, the same data were catalogued under a study of T cells of mothers and their children.

The sequencing sample was made of blood. These receptors were collected from a woman in her thirties or forties in good health. CDR3s include the opening cysteine and the closing phenylalanine or tryptophan. D genes are given only for firm matches. Size tells how often a clone was seen (once, few, many) or the class of an expanded clone, and some rows leave it out.

D gene	V gene	clone size	J gene	CDR3 protein	CDR3 DNA
NA	TRBV11-2	many	TRBJ2-3	CASSLFRIAGDTQYF	TGTGCCAGCAGCTTATTTAGAATAGCAGGCGATACGCAGTATTTT
NA	TRBV7-2	many	TRBJ1-6	CASSLGGNSPLHF	TGTGCCAGCAGCTTAGGAGGGAATTCACCCCTCCACTTT
TRBD1	TRBV25-1	few	TRBJ2-7	CASSEPGQLPYEQYF	TGTGCCAGCAGTGAACCGGGACAGCTACCCTACGAGCAGTACTTC
NA	TRBV29-1	many	TRBJ2-7	CSVGSGIPYEQYF	TGCAGCGTTGGCTCCGGGATTCCCTACGAGCAGTACTTC
TRBD1	TRBV28	few	TRBJ2-7	CASRRTGGHEQYF	TGTGCCAGCAGGCGGACAGGGGGCCACGAGCAGTACTTC
TRBD2	TRBV7-2	few	TRBJ2-3	CASSTGLVGQVTQYF	TGTGCCAGCAGCACAGGACTAGTCGGGCAGGTTACGCAGTATTTT
NA	TRBV6-2/TRBV6-3	NA	TRBJ2-3	CASEGGNTDTQYF	TGTGCCAGCGAAGGGGGGAACACAGATACGCAGTATTTT
NA	TRBV4-1	few	TRBJ2-1	CASSQVRAGFSYNEQFF	TGCGCCAGCAGCCAAGTACGGGCGGGCTTCTCCTACAATGAGCAGTTCTTC
NA	TRBV5-1	NA	TRBJ2-4	CASTEAGTTEEQYF	TGCGCCAGCACCGAGGCCGGGACCACGGAAGAGCAGTACTTC
NA	TRBV20-1	NA	TRBJ1-5	CSARGAGATNQPQHF	TGCAGTGCTCGCGGAGCAGGGGCAACAAATCAGCCCCAGCATTTT
TRBD1	TRBV6-5	few	TRBJ2-4	CASRQGIESIQYF	TGTGCCAGCAGACAGGGGATTGAGAGCATTCAGTACTTC
NA	TRBV28	NA	TRBJ1-1	CASSSASRVAFF	TGTGCCAGCAGTAGCGCGAGCAGGGTAGCTTTCTTT
NA	TRBV4-1	NA	TRBJ2-1	CASSHPRGDEQFF	TGCGCCAGCAGCCACCCAAGGGGCGACGAGCAGTTCTTC
NA	TRBV7-2	NA	TRBJ2-3	CASRLTISRGDTQYF	TGTGCCAGCAGGCTCACTATCTCCAGGGGAGATACGCAGTATTTT
TRBD2	TRBV4-2	few	TRBJ2-5	CACSQDVGGETQYF	TGTGCCTGCAGCCAAGATGTGGGAGGGGAGACCCAGTACTTC
NA	TRBV18	few	TRBJ2-7	CASSPQEEAEQYF	TGTGCCAGCTCACCACAAGAGGAGGCCGAGCAGTACTTC
NA	TRBV3-1	NA	TRBJ2-1	CAGSPTTGYNEQFF	TGTGCCGGCAGCCCAACTACGGGGTACAATGAGCAGTTCTTC
TRBD1	TRBV4-2	many	TRBJ1-2	CASSQEAQTGADNYGYTF	TGTGCCAGCAGCCAAGAGGCACAGACAGGGGCCGATAACTATGGCTACACCTTC
TRBD2	TRBV28	many	TRBJ2-6	CATISYGRGLSGANVLTF	TGTGCCACCATCTCCTATGGGAGGGGACTATCTGGGGCCAACGTCCTGACTTTC
NA	TRBV6-5	few	TRBJ2-1	CASRDGFLPSGQFF	TGTGCCAGCAGAGACGGGTTTCTCCCTTCCGGGCAGTTCTTC
NA	TRBV19	NA	TRBJ2-1	CASSTWDGETVQFF	TGTGCCAGTAGTACTTGGGACGGGGAAACTGTGCAGTTCTTC
TRBD1	TRBV12-3/TRBV12-4	NA	TRBJ1-4	CASRGTVNEKLFF	TGTGCCAGCCGAGGGACAGTTAATGAAAAACTGTTTTTT
TRBD1	TRBV20-1	NA	TRBJ1-4	CSARDERDRGLNEKLFF	TGCAGTGCTAGAGATGAACGGGACAGGGGCCTTAATGAAAAACTGTTTTTT
NA	TRBV20-1	few	TRBJ2-1	CSASYRTYNEQFF	TGCAGTGCTAGTTACCGGACCTACAATGAGCAGTTCTTC
TRBD1	TRBV6-6	many	TRBJ1-2	CASRGPGQGASSGYTF	TGTGCCAGCAGGGGCCCGGGACAGGGGGCGTCTAGCGGCTACACCTTC
TRBD2	TRBV7-2	NA	TRBJ2-7	CASSLNGTRAGEQYF	TGTGCCAGCAGCTTAAATGGGACTAGGGCTGGCGAGCAGTACTTC
TRBD1	TRBV20-1	NA	TRBJ1-2	CSARVSRQGVGGYTF	TGCAGTGCTAGAGTATCGCGACAGGGGGTGGGTGGCTACACCTTC
TRBD2	TRBV28	many	TRBJ2-7	CASSPVGGVWTSGSYEQYF	TGTGCCAGCAGTCCCGTGGGAGGTGTATGGACTAGCGGATCCTACGAGCAGTACTTC
NA	TRBV13	NA	TRBJ2-7	CASSHGRGYEQYF	TGTGCCAGCAGCCATGGCCGGGGGTACGAGCAGTACTTC
NA	TRBV27	many	TRBJ2-5	CASSSGHQETQYF	TGTGCCAGCAGTTCCGGCCACCAAGAGACCCAGTACTTC
NA	TRBV4-3	NA	TRBJ2-1	CASSESRGGKQFF	TGCGCCAGCAGCGAATCCAGGGGTGGTAAGCAGTTCTTC
NA	TRBV5-1	many	TRBJ2-1	CASSLDTQGFNEQFF	TGCGCCAGCAGCTTGGATACCCAGGGGTTCAATGAGCAGTTCTTC
NA	TRBV7-2	NA	TRBJ2-1	CASSLDPGLAPGEQFF	TGTGCCAGCAGCCTCGATCCGGGACTGGCCCCGGGGGAGCAGTTCTTC
TRBD1	TRBV6-5	few	TRBJ1-1	CASSYDRAPGEAFF	TGTGCCAGCAGCTACGACAGGGCACCCGGGGAAGCTTTCTTT
NA	TRBV28	NA	TRBJ2-7	CVSSRGPLYEQYF	TGTGTCAGCAGTAGGGGTCCCCTCTACGAGCAGTACTTC
NA	TRBV10-3	NA	TRBJ1-2	CAISEAADYIYGYTF	TGTGCCATCAGTGAGGCAGCTGACTATATCTATGGCTACACCTTC
TRBD1	TRBV18	few	TRBJ1-6	CASSPQGQGNSPLHF	TGTGCCAGCTCACCACAAGGACAGGGAAATTCACCCCTCCACTTT
TRBD1	TRBV29-1	few	TRBJ1-3	CSATPRQGNSGNTIYF	TGCAGCGCTACCCCGAGACAGGGAAACTCTGGAAACACCATATATTTT
TRBD1	TRBV7-9	many	TRBJ1-2	CASQRGQGRGGYTF	TGTGCCAGCCAAAGGGGACAGGGTAGAGGAGGCTACACCTTC
NA	TRBV7-2	few	TRBJ2-4	CASSLDAFVKNIQYF	TGTGCCAGCAGCTTAGATGCGTTTGTTAAAAACATTCAGTACTTC
TRBD1	TRBV24-1	NA	TRBJ1-1	CATSEGTGGRTEAFF	TGTGCCACCAGTGAAGGTACAGGGGGGAGGACTGAAGCTTTCTTT
NA	TRBV10-3	many	TRBJ1-2	CAISPQGTYGYTF	TGTGCCATCAGCCCACAGGGAACCTATGGCTACACCTTC
NA	TRBV20-1	many	TRBJ2-3	CSALKTDTQYF	TGCAGTGCTCTAAAGACAGATACGCAGTATTTT
NA	TRBV12-3/TRBV12-4	many	TRBJ1-2	CASSPGAGGYTF	TGTGCCAGCAGTCCCGGGGCAGGAGGCTACACCTTC
NA	TRBV6-2/TRBV6-3	few	TRBJ1-5	CASSYARGNQPQHF	TGTGCCAGCAGTTACGCACGGGGGAATCAGCCCCAGCATTTT
NA	TRBV12-3/TRBV12-4	NA	TRBJ1-1	CASSRQSGLMNTEAFF	TGTGCCAGCAGCCGGCAAAGCGGCCTGATGAACACTGAAGCTTTCTTT
TRBD2	TRBV29-1	many	TRBJ2-5	CSVYIRLAGVIQETQYF	TGCAGCGTTTATATTCGGCTAGCGGGGGTCATCCAAGAGACCCAGTACTTC
NA	TRBV9	many	TRBJ2-1	CASGSPGRRESSYNEQFF	TGTGCCAGCGGGTCCCCGGGTAGACGGGAGAGCTCCTACAATGAGCAGTTCTTC